The 5 T cell receptor beta chains below come from one sample, sequenced in a study of blood T cell repertoires in COVID-19. Profiling relied on immunoSEQ multiplex PCR, and the TCRdb table lists in-frame clones only, not all of them. The sample yields 84,000 or so clones, roughly 80% seen once. Sequenced material: peripheral blood. These receptors came from a woman aged 80 or over with acute or convalescent COVID-19.

The chain combines TRBV21-1 with TRBJ1-4; the DNA was not used to check the table's D call, TRBD1. TRBV21-1 is marked as a pseudogene. The CDR3 runs 18 residues. CDR3 amino acids: CASSKEGTGGETNEKLFF. CDR3 in DNA: TGTGCCAGCAGCAAAGAGGGGACAGGGGGCGAGACTAATGAAAAACTGTTTTTT.

The rearrangement uses TRBV4-3 and TRBJ1-4; D is possibly TRBD1 (5 bases). Trimming shortened V by 3 bases and J by 2 bases, and 7 bases separated the two germline ends. The CDR3 is 14 amino acids. The V gene's germline CDR1 is LGHNA and CDR2 YSLEER. For the CDR3, the DNA is TGCGCCAGCAGCCAGGGGCAGACTAATGAAAAACTGTTTTTT. Its translation: CASSQGQTNEKLFF.

This chain uses TRBV28 with TRBJ2-7, with D possibly TRBD1 on 6 matching bases. V lost 6 bases and J 3 bases, leaving 21 bases between the germline ends. The germline V gene encodes CDR1 MDHEN and CDR2 SYDVKM. The CDR3 covers 16 residues. Here the CDR3 DNA reads TGTGCCAGCAGCCCGCCGGGACATATTATTTTCTACGAGCAGTACTTC. Its protein product is CASSPPGHIIFYEQYF.

This clone is a singleton in its sample. The chain combines TRBV4-3 with TRBJ1-2; possible D gene TRBD1, 5 bases. Germline CDR1 LGHNA, CDR2 YSLEER. The CDR3 consists of 15 residues. Trimming removed 0 bases at V and 2 bases at J, with 10 bases between. The CDR3 DNA follows: TGCGCCAGCAGCCAAGATCAGGGTGGGAACTATGGCTACACCTTC. Its translation: CASSQDQGGNYGYTF.

The V and J genes are TRBV7-9 and TRBJ2-5, with a weak D call TRBD1 (5 bases). The CDR3 extends over 15 amino acids. Germline V gene data show CDR1 as SEHNR and CDR2 as FQNEAQ (reference sequence). Trimming shortened V by 6 bases and J by 1 base, and 15 bases separated the two germline ends. The CDR3 nucleotides read TGTGCCAGCAGGGCCGCGACAGAAGCCCAAGAGACCCAGTACTTC. This translates into CASRAATEAQETQYF.